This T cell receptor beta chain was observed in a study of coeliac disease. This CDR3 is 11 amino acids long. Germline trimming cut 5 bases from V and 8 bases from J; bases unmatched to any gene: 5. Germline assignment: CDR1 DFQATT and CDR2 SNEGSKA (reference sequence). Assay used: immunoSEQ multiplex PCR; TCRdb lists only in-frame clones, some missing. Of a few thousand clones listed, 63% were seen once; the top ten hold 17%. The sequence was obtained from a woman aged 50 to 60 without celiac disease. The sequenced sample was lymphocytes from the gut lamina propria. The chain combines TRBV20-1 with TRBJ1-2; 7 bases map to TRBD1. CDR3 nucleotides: TGCAGTGCTGACAGGGCGGACGGCTACACCTTC. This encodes CSADRADGYTF.